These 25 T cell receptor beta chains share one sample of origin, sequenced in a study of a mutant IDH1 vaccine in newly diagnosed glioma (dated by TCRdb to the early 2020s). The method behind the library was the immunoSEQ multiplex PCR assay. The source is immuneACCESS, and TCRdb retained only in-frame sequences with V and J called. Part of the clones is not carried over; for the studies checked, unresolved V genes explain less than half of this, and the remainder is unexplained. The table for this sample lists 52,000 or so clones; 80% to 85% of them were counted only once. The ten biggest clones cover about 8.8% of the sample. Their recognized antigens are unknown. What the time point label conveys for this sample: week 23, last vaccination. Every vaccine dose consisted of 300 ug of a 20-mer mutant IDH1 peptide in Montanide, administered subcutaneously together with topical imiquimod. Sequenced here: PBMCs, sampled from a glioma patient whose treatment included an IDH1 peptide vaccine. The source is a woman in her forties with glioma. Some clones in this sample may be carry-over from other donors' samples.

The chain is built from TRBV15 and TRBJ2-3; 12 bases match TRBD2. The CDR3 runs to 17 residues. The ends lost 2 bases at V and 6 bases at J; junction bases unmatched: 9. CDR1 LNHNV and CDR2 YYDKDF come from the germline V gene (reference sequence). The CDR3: CATSRPRLAGESDTQYF. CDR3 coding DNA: TGTGCCACCAGCAGACCCAGACTAGCGGGGGAGTCGGATACGCAGTATTTT. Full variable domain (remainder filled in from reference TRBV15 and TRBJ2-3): DAMVIQNPRYQVTQFGKPVTLSCSQTLNHNVMYWYQQKSSQAPKLLFHYYDKDFNNEADTPDNFQSRRPNTSFCFLDIRSPGLGDTAMYLCATSRPRLAGESDTQYFGPGTRLTVL.

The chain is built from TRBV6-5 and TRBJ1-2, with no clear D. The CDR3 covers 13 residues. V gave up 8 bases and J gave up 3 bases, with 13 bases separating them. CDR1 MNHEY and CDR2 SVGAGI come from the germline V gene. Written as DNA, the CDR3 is TGTGCCAGCTCCCAGGTCCGGGACTATGGCTACACCTTC. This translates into CASSQVRDYGYTF.

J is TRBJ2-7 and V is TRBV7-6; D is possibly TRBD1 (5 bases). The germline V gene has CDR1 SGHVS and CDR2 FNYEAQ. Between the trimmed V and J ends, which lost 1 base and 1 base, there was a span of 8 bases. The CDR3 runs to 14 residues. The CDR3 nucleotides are TGTGCCAGCAGCTTAGGTGCAGGGTCCTACGAGCAGTACTTC. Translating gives CASSLGAGSYEQYF. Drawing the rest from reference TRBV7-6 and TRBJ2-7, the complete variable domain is GAGVSQSPRYKVTKRGQDVALRCDPISGHVSLYWYRQALGQGPEFLTYFNYEAQQDKSGLPNDRFSAERPEGSISTLTIQRTEQRDSAMYRCASSLGAGSYEQYFGPGTRLTVT.

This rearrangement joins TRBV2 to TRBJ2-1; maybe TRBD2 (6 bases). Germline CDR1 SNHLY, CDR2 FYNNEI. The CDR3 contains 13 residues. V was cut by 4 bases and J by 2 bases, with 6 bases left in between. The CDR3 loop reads CASSVAAYNEQFF. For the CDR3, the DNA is TGTGCCAGCAGTGTAGCGGCCTACAATGAGCAGTTCTTC.

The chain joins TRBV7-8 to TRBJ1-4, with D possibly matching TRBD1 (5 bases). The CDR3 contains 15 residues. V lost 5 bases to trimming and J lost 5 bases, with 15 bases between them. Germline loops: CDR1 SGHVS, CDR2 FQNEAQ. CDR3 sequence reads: CASSPLPGINEKLFF. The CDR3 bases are TGTGCCAGCAGCCCCCTCCCAGGGATCAATGAAAAACTGTTTTTT.

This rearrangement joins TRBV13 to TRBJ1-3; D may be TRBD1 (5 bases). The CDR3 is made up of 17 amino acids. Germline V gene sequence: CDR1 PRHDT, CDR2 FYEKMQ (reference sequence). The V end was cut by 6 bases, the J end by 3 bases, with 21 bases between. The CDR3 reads CASSLAPSRVSGNTIYF. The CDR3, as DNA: TGTGCCAGCAGTCTAGCACCGTCCAGGGTTAGTGGAAACACCATATATTTT.

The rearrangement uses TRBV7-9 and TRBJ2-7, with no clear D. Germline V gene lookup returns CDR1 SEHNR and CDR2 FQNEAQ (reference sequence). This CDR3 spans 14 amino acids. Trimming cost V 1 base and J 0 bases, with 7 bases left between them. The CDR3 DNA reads TGTGCCAGCAGCTTAGGGTCGGGCTCCTACGAGCAGTACTTC. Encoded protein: CASSLGSGSYEQYF.

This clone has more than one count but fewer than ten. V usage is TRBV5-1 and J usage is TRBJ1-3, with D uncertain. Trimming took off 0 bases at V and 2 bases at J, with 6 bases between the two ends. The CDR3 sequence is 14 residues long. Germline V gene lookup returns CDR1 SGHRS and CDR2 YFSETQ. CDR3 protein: CASSLGVAGNTIYF. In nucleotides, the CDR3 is TGCGCCAGCAGCTTGGGAGTGGCTGGAAACACCATATATTTT.

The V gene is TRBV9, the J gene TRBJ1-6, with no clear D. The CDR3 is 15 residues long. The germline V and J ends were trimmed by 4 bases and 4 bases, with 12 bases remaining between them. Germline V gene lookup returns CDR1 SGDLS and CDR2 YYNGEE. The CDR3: CASSPHSSYNSPLHF. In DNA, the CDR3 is TGTGCCAGCAGCCCGCATTCGTCATATAATTCACCCCTCCACTTT.

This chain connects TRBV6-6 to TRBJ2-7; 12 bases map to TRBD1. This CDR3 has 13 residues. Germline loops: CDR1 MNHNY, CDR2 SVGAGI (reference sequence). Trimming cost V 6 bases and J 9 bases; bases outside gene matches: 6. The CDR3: CASSPGQGAGQYF. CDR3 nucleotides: TGTGCCAGCAGCCCGGGACAGGGGGCTGGGCAGTACTTC.

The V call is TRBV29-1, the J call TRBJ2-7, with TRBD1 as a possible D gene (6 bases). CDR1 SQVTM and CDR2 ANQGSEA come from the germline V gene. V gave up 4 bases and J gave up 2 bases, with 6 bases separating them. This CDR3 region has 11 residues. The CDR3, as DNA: TGCAGCGTTGGGACAGCCTACGAGCAGTACTTC. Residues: CSVGTAYEQYF.

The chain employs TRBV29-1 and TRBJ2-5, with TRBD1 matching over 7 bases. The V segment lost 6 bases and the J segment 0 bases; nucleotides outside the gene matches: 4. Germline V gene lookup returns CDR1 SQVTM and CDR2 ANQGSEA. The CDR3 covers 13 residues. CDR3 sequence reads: CSVGTAYQETQYF. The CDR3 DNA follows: TGCAGCGTCGGGACAGCGTACCAAGAGACCCAGTACTTC.

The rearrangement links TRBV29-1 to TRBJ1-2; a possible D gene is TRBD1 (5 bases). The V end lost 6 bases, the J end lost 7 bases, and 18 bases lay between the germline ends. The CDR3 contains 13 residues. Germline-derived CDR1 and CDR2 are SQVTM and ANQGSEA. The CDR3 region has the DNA TGCAGCGTATTTTCCGGGACCCTACTTGGCTACACCTTC. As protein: CSVFSGTLLGYTF.

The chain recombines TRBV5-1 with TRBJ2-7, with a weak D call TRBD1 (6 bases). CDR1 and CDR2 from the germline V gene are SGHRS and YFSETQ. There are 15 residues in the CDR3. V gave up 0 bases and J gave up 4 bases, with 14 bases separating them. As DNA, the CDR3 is TGCGCCAGCAGCTTGGGGGTGACAGGTTCGTACGAGCAGTACTTC. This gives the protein CASSLGVTGSYEQYF.

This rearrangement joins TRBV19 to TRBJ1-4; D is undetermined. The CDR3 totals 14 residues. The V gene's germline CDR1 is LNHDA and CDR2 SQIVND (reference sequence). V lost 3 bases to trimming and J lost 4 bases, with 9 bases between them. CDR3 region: CASSILRNNEKLFF. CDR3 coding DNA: TGTGCCAGTAGTATTCTGAGGAATAATGAAAAACTGTTTTTT.

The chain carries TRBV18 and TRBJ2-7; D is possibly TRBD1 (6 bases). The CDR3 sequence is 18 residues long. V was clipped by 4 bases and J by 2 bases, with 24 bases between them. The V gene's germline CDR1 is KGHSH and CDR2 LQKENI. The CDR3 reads CASSLLDSRLGAAYEQYF. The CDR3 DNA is TGTGCCAGCTCACTCCTGGACAGTCGCCTTGGGGCTGCCTACGAGCAGTACTTC.

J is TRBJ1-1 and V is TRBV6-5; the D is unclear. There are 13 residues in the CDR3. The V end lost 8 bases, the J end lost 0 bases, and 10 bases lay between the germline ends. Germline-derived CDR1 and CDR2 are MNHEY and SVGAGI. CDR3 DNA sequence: TGTGCCAGCGGATCATATATGAACACTGAAGCTTTCTTT. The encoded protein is CASGSYMNTEAFF.

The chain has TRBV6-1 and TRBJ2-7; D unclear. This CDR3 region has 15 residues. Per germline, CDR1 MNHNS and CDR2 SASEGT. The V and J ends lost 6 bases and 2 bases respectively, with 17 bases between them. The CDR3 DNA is TGTGCCAGCAGCCCCACCGGTCTGAGCGCCTACGAGCAGTACTTC. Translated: CASSPTGLSAYEQYF.

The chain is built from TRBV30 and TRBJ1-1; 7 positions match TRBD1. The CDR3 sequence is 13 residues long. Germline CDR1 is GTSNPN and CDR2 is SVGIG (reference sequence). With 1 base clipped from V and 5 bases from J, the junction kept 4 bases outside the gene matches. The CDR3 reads CAWSAPGGTEAFF. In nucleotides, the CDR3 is TGTGCCTGGAGTGCCCCAGGGGGGACTGAAGCTTTCTTT.

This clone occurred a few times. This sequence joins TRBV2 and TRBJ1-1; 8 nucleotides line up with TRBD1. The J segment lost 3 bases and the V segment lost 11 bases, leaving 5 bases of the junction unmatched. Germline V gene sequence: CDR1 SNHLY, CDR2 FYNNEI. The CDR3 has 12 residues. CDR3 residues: CAEGQAYTEAFF. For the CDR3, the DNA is TGTGCCGAGGGACAGGCCTACACTGAAGCTTTCTTT.

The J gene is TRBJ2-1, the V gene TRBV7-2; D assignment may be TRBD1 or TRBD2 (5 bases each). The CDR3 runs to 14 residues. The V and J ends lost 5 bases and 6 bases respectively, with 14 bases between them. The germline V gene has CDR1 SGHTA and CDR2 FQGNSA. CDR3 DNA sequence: TGTGCCAGCAGCACCGCCGGGACCCGCAATGAGCAGTTCTTC. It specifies CASSTAGTRNEQFF. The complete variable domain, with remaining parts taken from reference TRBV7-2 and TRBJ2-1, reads GAGVSQSPSNKVTEKGKDVELRCDPISGHTALYWYRQSLGQGLEFLIYFQGNSAPDKSGLPSDRFSAERTGGSVSTLTIQRTQQEDSAVYLCASSTAGTRNEQFFGPGTRLTVL.

CDR3 nucleotide sequence: TGTGCCAGCAATTCCGGTAGCTCCTACAATGAGCAGTTCTTC. This translates into CASNSGSSYNEQFF. V usage is TRBV2 and J usage is TRBJ2-1; D gene ambiguous. The germline V and J ends were trimmed by 7 bases and 0 bases, with 10 bases remaining between them. There are 14 residues in the CDR3. Germline CDR1 reads SNHLY; CDR2 reads FYNNEI.

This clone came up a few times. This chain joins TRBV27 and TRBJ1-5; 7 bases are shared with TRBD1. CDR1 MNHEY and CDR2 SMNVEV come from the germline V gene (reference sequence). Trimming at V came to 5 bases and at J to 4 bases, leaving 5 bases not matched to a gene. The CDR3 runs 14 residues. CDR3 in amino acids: CASSPRDRNQPQHF. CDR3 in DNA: TGTGCCAGCAGTCCCCGGGACAGAAATCAGCCCCAGCATTTT.

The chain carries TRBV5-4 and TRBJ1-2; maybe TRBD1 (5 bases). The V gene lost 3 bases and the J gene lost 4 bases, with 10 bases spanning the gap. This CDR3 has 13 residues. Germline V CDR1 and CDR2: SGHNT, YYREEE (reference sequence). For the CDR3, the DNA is TGTGCCAGCAGCTCTCGGGGGGGCTATGGCTACACCTTC. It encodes CASSSRGGYGYTF. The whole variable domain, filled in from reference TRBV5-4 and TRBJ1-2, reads ETGVTQSPTHLIKTRGQQVTLRCSSQSGHNTVSWYQQALGQGPQFIFQYYREEENGRGNFPPRFSGLQFPNYSSELNVNALELDDSALYLCASSSRGGYGYTFGSGTRLTVV.

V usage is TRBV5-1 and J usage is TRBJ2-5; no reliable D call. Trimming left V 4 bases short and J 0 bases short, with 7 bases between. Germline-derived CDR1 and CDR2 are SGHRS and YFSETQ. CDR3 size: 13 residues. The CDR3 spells CASSQAYQETQYF. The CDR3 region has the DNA TGCGCCAGCAGCCAAGCGTACCAAGAGACCCAGTACTTC.